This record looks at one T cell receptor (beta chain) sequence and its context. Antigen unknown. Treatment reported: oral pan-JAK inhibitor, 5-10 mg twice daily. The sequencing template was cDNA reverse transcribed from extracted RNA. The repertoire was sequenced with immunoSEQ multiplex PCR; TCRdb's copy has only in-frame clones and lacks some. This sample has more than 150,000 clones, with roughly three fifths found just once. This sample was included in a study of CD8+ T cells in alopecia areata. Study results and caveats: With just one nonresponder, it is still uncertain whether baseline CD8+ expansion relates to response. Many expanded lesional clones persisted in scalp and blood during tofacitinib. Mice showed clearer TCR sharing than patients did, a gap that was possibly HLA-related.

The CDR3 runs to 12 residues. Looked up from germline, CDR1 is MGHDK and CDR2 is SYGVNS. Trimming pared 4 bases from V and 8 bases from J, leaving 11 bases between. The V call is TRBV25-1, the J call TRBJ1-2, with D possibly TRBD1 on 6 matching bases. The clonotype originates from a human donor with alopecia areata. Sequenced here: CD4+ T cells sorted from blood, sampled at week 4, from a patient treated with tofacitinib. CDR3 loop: CASSGQGLGYTF. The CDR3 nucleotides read TGTGCCAGCAGTGGCCAGGGGCTCGGCTACACCTTC.